This T cell receptor (beta chain) derives from a study of CD8 T cells in Susac syndrome. Random hexamers were used to reverse transcribe an amount of roughly 0.5 to 1 ug RNA. TCRdb reprocessed the immunoSEQ multiplex PCR reads via MiXCR and lists one record per CDR3 protein. The repertoire holds more than 200,000 distinct CDR3 sequences, with approximately 90% as singletons. This clonotype was obtained from a human donor with multiple sclerosis. Sample: CD8+ T cells from PBMCs.

CDR3 sequence reads: CASSDPTEDLGETQYF. The CDR3 nucleotides read TGTGCCAGCAGTGATCCCACGGAGGACCTGGGGGAGACCCAGTACTTC. The J gene is TRBJ2-5, the V gene TRBV2, with D perhaps matching TRBD2 (5 bases). The CDR3 has 16 residues. Trimming left V 3 bases short and J 5 bases short, with 19 bases between. Germline CDR1 reads SNHLY; CDR2 reads FYNNEI.